This entry concerns a single TCR beta chain. Its antigen remains unidentified. The repertoire was sequenced with immunoSEQ multiplex PCR; TCRdb's copy has only in-frame clones and lacks some. Of approximately 76,000 clones listed, about 89% were seen once; the top ten hold just over 0.75%. These data belong to a study of OX40 agonist ivuxolimab in advanced cancers. Background on the study: Three patients had partial responses: one hepatocellular carcinoma, two cutaneous melanoma.

This CDR3 contains 14 residues. In germline, CDR1 is KGHSH, CDR2 LQKENI. V shed 2 bases, J shed 3 bases, and the junction held 0 bases outside the gene matches. Study-wide findings and caveats: No determination was made of the antigen specificity of the expanded peripheral T cells.

V gene TRBV18 combines with J gene TRBJ2-7, with 11 bases lining up with TRBD2. The clonotype was recovered from an adult with an advanced solid tumor such as melanoma, head and neck, liver or kidney cancer. The input for sequencing was CD4+ or CD8+ T cells sorted from blood, taken in a trial of the OX40 agonist ivuxolimab. CDR3 region: CASSPGTSGYEQYF. CDR3 DNA sequence: TGTGCCAGCTCACCAGGGACTAGCGGCTACGAGCAGTACTTC.